The present entry profiles one T cell receptor (beta chain) with its context. The antigen is not known. This specimen belongs to a study of blood T cells in healthy people across ages. The authors ran a second PCR of 7 to 11 cycles using a sample-barcoded 5' primer and a J-beta primer mix. One entry per CDR3 protein, called by TCRdb with MiXCR from the 5' RACE reads. The table lists approximately 490,000 distinct CDR3 sequences, around 24% of them singletons. Notes on the study in general: Relative to aged donors, long-lived donors carried more naive CD4+ cells and displayed higher diversity.

These same data were also listed under a study on T cells of mothers and their children. From that study: Related mother-child pairs shared marginally more repertoire than unrelated pairs, though not significantly.

Sequencing was carried out using blood. This clonotype was obtained from a boy younger than 18 in good health.

The CDR3 protein is CSVRDNLGEQFF. In DNA, the CDR3 is TGCAGCGTACGGGACAATCTGGGTGAGCAGTTCTTC. V gene TRBV29-1 combines with J gene TRBJ2-1, with a tentative D call TRBD1 (6 bases). Germline CDR1 is SQVTM and CDR2 is ANQGSEA. The CDR3 runs to 12 residues. Trimming removed 6 bases at V and 9 bases at J, with 15 bases between.